This TCR beta chain emerged from a study of shared clonotypes between healthy human individuals. Study as a whole: Each donor had three CD4 naive, three CD4 memory, two CD8 naive and one CD8 memory plate.

CD45RO negativity and positive selection for CCR7 defined naive CD8 cells, a population that excluded terminally differentiated effector memory CD45RA+ cells. The study enrolled healthy HIV-negative adults without recent acute infections or vaccinations as donors. Trimming cost V 0 bases and J 0 bases, with 7 bases left between them. Germline V CDR1 and CDR2: SGHNT, YYREEE (reference sequence). The CDR3 contains 14 residues. For every subset, genomic DNA was evenly distributed across several immunoSEQ plates. The repertoire was sequenced with immunoSEQ multiplex PCR; TCRdb's copy has only in-frame clones and lacks some. The sample lists hundreds of thousands of clones, 90% to 95% seen once, with 24% in the top ten.

This sequence joins TRBV5-4 and TRBJ2-7; D possibly corresponds to TRBD1 (5 bases). The receptor comes from a man aged 25 to 40 in good health. The specimen was naive CD8+ T cells sorted from blood. CDR3 loop: CASSLEGYSYEQYF. The CDR3 DNA sequence: TGTGCCAGCAGCTTGGAGGGGTACTCCTACGAGCAGTACTTC.